The clone carrying this T cell receptor (beta chain) is a singleton in its sample. The entry originates in a study of cytomegalovirus exposure and HLA in healthy donors. On the study more broadly: The approximately 120 validation repertoires used the same platform as the roughly 610 first-cohort repertoires, a later analysis reported.

Sequenced by immunoSEQ multiplex PCR; TCRdb stores in-frame clones only, minus some. The data hold almost 65,000 clones, with around nine tenths observed a single time. There are 14 residues in the CDR3. The germline V and J ends were trimmed by 5 bases and 6 bases, with 17 bases remaining between them. Germline assignment: CDR1 PRHDT and CDR2 FYEKMQ (reference sequence). The chain carries TRBV13 and TRBJ2-7; a possible D gene is TRBD1 (6 bases). Input material: PBMCs. This TCR was sampled from a woman under 30 in good health and CMV-seronegative. The CDR3 DNA reads as TGTGCCAGCAGCATGTTGACAGGTTACAGCGAGCAGTACTTC. Protein sequence: CASSMLTGYSEQYF.